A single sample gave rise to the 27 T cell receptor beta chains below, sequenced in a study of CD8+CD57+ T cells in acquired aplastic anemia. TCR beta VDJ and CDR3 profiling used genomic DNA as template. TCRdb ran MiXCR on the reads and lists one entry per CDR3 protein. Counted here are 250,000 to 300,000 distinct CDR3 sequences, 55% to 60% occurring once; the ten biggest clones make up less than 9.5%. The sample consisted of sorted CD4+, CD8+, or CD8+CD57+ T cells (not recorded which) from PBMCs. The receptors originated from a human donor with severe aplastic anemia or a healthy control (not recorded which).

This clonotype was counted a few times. The CDR3 is CSVETGANEQFF. The CDR3 coding sequence is TGCAGCGTTGAAACCGGGGCCAATGAGCAGTTCTTC. The rearrangement links TRBV29-1 to TRBJ2-1; D might be TRBD1 or TRBD2, each matching 5 bases. CDR3 size: 12 residues. Germline-derived CDR1 and CDR2 are SQVTM and ANQGSEA. Trimming shortened V by 2 bases and J by 6 bases, and 8 bases separated the two germline ends.

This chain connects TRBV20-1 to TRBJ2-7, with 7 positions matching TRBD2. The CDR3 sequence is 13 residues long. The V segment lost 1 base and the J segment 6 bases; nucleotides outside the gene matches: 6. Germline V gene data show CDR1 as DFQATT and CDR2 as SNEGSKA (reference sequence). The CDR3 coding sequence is TGCAGTGCTAGAGGTCAGGGAGGGATCGAGCAGTACTTC. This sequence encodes CSARGQGGIEQYF.

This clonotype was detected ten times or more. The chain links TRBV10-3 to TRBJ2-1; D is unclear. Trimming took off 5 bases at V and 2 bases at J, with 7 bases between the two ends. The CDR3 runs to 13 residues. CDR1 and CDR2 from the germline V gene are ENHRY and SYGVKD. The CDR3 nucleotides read TGTGCCATCAGTCCCGCCCCCTACAATGAGCAGTTCTTC. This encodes CAISPAPYNEQFF.

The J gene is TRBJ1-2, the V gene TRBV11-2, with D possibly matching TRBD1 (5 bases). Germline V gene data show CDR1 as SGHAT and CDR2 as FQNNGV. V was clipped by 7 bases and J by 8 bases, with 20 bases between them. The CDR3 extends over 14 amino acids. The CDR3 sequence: CASTFSGQVLGYTF. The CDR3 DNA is TGTGCCAGCACCTTTTCGGGGCAGGTGTTAGGCTACACCTTC.

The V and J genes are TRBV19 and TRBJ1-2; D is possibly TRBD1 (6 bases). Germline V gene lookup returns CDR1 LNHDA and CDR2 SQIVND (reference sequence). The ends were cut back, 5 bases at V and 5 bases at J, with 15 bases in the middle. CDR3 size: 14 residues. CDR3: CASSVSGTRYGYTF. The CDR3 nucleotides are TGTGCCAGTAGTGTCTCCGGGACACGTTATGGCTACACCTTC.

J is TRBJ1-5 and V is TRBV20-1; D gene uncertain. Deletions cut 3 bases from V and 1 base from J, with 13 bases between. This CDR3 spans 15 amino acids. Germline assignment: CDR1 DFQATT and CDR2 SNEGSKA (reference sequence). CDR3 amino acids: CSASSGYGSNQPQHF. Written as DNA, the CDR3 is TGCAGTGCTAGTTCCGGGTATGGCAGCAATCAGCCCCAGCATTTT.

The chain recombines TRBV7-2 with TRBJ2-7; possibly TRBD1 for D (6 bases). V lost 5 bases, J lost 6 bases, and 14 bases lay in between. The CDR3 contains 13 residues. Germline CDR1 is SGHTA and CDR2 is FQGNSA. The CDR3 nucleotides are TGTGCCAGCAGCAACGGGCAGGGGACCGAGCAGTACTTC. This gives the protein CASSNGQGTEQYF.

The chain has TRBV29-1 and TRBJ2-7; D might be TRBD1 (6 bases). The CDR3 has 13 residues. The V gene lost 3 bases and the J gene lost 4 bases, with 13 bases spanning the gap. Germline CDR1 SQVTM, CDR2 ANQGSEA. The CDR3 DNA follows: TGCAGCGTTGAGGCAGACAGGAGTTACGAGCAGTACTTC. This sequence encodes CSVEADRSYEQYF.

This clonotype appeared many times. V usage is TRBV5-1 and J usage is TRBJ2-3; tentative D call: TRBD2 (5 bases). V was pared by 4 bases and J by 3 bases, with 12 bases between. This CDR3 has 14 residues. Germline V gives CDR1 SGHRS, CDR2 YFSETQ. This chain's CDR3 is CASSPIAFTDTQYF. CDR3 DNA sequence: TGCGCCAGCAGCCCTATAGCGTTTACAGATACGCAGTATTTT.

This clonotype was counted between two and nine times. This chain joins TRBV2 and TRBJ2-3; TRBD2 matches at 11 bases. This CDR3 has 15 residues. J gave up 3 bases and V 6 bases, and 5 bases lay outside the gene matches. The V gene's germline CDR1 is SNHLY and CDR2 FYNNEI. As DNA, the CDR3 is TGTGCCAGCAGCCCGGGACTAGCGGCAACAGATACGCAGTATTTT. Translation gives CASSPGLAATDTQYF.

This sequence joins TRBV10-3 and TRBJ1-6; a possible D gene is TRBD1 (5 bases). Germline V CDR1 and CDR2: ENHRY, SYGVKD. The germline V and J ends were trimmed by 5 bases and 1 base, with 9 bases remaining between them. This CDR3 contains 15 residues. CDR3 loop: CAISPGRSYNSPLHF. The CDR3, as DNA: TGTGCCATCAGTCCGGGACGGTCCTATAATTCACCCCTCCACTTT.

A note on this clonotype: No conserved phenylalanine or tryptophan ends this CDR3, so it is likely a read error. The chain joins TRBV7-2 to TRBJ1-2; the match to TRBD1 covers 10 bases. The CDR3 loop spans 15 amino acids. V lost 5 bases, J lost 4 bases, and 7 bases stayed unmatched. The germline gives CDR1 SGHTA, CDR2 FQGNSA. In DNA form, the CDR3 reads TGTGCCAGCAGCCCGGGGACAGGGGCTCTCTATGGCTACACCCTC. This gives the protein CASSPGTGALYGYTL.

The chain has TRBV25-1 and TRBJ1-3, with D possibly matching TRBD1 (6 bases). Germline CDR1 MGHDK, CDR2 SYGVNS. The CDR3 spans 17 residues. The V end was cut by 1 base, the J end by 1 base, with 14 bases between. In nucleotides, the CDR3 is TGTGCCAGCAGTGAATTAGCAACAGGGTTTTCTGGAAACACCATATATTTT. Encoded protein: CASSELATGFSGNTIYF.

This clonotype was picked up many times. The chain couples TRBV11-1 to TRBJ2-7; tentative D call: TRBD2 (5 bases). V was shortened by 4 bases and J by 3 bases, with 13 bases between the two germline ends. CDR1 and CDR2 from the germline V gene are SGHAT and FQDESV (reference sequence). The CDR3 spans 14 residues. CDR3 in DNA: TGTGCCAGCAGCTACCGGGATATGATCTACGAGCAGTACTTC. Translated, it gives CASSYRDMIYEQYF.

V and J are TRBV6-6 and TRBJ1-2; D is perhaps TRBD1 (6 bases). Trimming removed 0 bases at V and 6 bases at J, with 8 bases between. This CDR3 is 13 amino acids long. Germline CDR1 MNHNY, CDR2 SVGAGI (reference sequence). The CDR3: CASSYSYRDGYTF. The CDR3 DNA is TGTGCCAGCAGTTACTCATACAGGGATGGCTACACCTTC.

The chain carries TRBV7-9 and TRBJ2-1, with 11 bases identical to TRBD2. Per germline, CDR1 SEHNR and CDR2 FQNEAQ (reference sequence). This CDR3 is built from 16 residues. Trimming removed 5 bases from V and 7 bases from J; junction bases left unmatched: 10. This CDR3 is CASSPRTSGRLNEQFF. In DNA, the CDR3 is TGTGCCAGCAGCCCCCGAACTAGCGGGAGATTAAATGAGCAGTTCTTC.

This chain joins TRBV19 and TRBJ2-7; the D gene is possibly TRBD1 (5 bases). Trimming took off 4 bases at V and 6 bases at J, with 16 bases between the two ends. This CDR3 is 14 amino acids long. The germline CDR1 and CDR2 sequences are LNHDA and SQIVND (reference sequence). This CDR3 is CASSTSAGWGEQYF. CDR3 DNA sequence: TGTGCCAGTAGTACGTCGGCAGGGTGGGGCGAGCAGTACTTC.

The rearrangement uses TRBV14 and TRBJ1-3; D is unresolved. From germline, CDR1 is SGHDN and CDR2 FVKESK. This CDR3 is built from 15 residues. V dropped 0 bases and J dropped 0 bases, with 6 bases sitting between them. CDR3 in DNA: TGTGCCAGCAGCCAAGAATTGGTCTCTGGAAACACCATATATTTT. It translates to CASSQELVSGNTIYF. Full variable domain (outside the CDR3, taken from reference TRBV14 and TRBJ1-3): EAGVTQFPSHSVIEKGQTVTLRCDPISGHDNLYWYRRVMGKEIKFLLHFVKESKQDESGMPNNRFLAERTGGTYSTLKVQPAELEDSGVYFCASSQELVSGNTIYFGEGSWLTVV.

Here the CDR3 reads CASRTHRAEKLFF. As DNA, the CDR3 is TGTGCCAGCAGGACCCACCGGGCTGAAAAACTGTTTTTT. The chain combines TRBV6-1 with TRBJ1-4; D is uncertain. This CDR3 region has 13 residues. CDR1 and CDR2 (germline): MNHNS, SASEGT. Trimming took 6 bases from V and 7 from J, leaving 12 bases between them.

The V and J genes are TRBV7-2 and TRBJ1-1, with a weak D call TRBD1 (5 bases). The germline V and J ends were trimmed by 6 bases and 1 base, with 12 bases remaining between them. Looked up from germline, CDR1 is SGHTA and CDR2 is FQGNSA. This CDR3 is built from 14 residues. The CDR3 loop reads CASRSGHPNTEAFF. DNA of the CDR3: TGTGCCAGCAGGTCCGGACACCCGAACACTGAAGCTTTCTTT.

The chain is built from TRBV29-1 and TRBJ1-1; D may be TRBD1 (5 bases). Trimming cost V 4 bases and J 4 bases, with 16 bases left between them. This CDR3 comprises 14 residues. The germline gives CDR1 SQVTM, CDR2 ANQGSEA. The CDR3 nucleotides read TGCAGCGTTGCTTCCGGGACCCGGGGCACTGAAGCTTTCTTT. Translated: CSVASGTRGTEAFF.

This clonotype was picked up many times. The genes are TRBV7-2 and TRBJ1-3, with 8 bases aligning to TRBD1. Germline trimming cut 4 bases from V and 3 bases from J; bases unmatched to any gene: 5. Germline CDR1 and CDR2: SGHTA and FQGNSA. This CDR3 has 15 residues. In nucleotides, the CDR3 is TGTGCCAGCAGCTCGTCAGGGGGCTTTGGAAACACCATATATTTT. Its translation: CASSSSGGFGNTIYF.

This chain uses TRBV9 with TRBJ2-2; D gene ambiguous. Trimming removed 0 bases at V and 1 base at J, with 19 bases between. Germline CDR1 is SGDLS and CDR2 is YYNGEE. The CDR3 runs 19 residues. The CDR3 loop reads CASSVGSGPTGLNTGELFF. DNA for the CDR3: TGTGCCAGCAGCGTAGGGTCGGGCCCGACGGGTCTGAACACCGGGGAGCTGTTTTTT.

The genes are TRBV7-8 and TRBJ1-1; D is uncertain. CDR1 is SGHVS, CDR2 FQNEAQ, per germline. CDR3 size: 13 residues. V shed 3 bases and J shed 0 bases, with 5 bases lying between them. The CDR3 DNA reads TGTGCCAGCAGCTTGGATGTGAACACTGAAGCTTTCTTT. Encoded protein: CASSLDVNTEAFF.

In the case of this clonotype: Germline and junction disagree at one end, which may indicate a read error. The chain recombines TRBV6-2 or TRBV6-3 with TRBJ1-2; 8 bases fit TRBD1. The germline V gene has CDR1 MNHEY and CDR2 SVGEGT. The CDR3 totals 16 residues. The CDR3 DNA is TGTGCCAGCAGCCGGACAGGGCAAAATGGAGACTATAGCTACACCTTC. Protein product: CASSRTGQNGDYSYTF.

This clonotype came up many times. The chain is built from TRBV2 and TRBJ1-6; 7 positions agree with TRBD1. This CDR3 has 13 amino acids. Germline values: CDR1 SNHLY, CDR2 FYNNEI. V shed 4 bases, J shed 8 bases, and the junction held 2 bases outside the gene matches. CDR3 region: CASSVGTDSPLHF. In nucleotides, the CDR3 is TGTGCCAGCAGTGTGGGGACAGATTCACCCCTCCACTTT.

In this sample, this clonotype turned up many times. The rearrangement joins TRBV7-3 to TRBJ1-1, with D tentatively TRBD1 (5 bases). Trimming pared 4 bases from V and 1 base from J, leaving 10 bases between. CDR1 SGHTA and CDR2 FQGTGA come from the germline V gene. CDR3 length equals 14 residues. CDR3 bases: TGTGCCAGCAGCTCGGGGCCTCCGAACACTGAAGCTTTCTTT. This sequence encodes CASSSGPPNTEAFF.